This T cell receptor beta chain was sequenced during a study of response to subunit inactivated influenza vaccine. The study's findings and limits: The authors proposed limited new T cell recruitment per seasonal influenza vaccination.

TCRdb re-derived calls from the RT-PCR reads in MiXCR, one entry per CDR3 protein. The table has about 700,000 distinct CDR3 sequences, 15% to 17% seen once. The V gene's germline CDR1 is SGHDT and CDR2 YYEEEE. V shed 3 bases, J shed 5 bases, and the junction held 10 bases outside the gene matches. There are 15 residues in the CDR3. As to this clonotype: Its antigen remains unidentified.

Specimen: PBMCs from blood, collected 11 to 12 days after vaccination. J is TRBJ1-2 and V is TRBV5-6; 7 bases are shared with TRBD1. The sequence came from a man aged 45-65 years who received an inactivated influenza vaccine. CDR3 nucleotides: TGTGCCAGCAGCTCACAGGGGCGAGAATATTATGGCTACACCTTC. Protein sequence: CASSSQGREYYGYTF.